The 16 T cell receptor beta chains in this list originate from one sample, sequenced in a study of blood T cell repertoires in COVID-19. Generated by immunoSEQ multiplex PCR, the TCRdb table keeps only in-frame clones and is missing some. Found here are about 160,000 clones, 81% of them singletons; the top ten hold roughly 5.7%. Source material: PBMCs or T cells enriched from blood (not recorded which). These TCRs come from a woman between 40 and 50 years old with acute COVID-19.

J is TRBJ2-2 and V is TRBV19; 7 bases map to TRBD2. V lost 5 bases and J lost 4; bases outside the gene matches: 7. Germline-derived CDR1 and CDR2 are LNHDA and SQIVND (reference sequence). CDR3 length: 15 residues. CDR3 sequence reads: CASSPWTSSTGELFF. The CDR3 coding sequence is TGTGCCAGTAGTCCATGGACTAGTAGCACCGGGGAGCTGTTTTTT.

The rearrangement links TRBV3-1 (or the pseudogene TRBV3-2) to TRBJ2-1; D is possibly TRBD2 (5 bases). The CDR3 extends over 13 amino acids. Trimming cost V 1 base and J 9 bases, with 10 bases left between them. Per the germline V gene, CDR1 is LGHDT and CDR2 is YNNKEL (reference sequence). CDR3 region: CASSQVRETEQFF. The CDR3 DNA reads TGTGCCAGCAGCCAAGTACGGGAAACTGAGCAGTTCTTC.

CDR3 bases: TGTGCCAGCAGCGCGGTTCTAGCGGGAGGGCCAAATGAGCAGTTCTTC. It encodes CASSAVLAGGPNEQFF. V and J are TRBV5-4 and TRBJ2-1; 12 nucleotides align to TRBD2. Trimming took 4 bases from V and 7 from J; bases not matched to a gene: 9. CDR1 and CDR2 from the germline V gene are SGHNT and YYREEE (reference sequence). The CDR3 length is 16 residues.

The J gene is TRBJ1-6, the V gene TRBV3-1 (or the pseudogene TRBV3-2); D is undetermined. The CDR3 is 15 amino acids. CDR1 and CDR2 (germline): LGHDT, YNNKEL (reference sequence). The V gene lost 6 bases and the J gene lost 1 base, with 10 bases spanning the gap. CDR3 nucleotides: TGTGCCAGCAGTGACGCGGGGTCCTATAATTCACCCCTCCACTTT. Translating gives CASSDAGSYNSPLHF.

V gene TRBV6-5 combines with J gene TRBJ2-2, with 13 nucleotides matching TRBD2. With 8 bases clipped from V and 2 bases from J, the junction kept 2 bases outside the gene matches. Per germline, CDR1 MNHEY and CDR2 SVGAGI. The CDR3 contains 15 residues. The CDR3 spells CASAGLAGNTGELFF. The DNA for the CDR3 is TGTGCCAGCGCGGGACTAGCGGGAAACACCGGGGAGCTGTTTTTT.

Turning to this clone: The same CDR3 arises from other DNA sequences in this sample as well. This rearrangement joins TRBV11-2 to TRBJ2-2; TRBD2 agrees at 11 bases. This CDR3 region has 15 residues. The V and J ends lost 6 bases and 4 bases, in that order; junction bases with no gene match: 4. CDR1 is SGHAT, CDR2 FQNNGV, per germline. CDR3 protein: CASSLAGGFTGELFF. The CDR3, as DNA: TGTGCCAGCAGTCTAGCGGGAGGATTCACCGGGGAGCTGTTTTTT.

This clone was recorded only once. The rearrangement uses TRBV7-9 and TRBJ1-2; D might be TRBD1 (5 bases). V was cut by 8 bases and J by 2 bases, with 18 bases left in between. This CDR3 region has 15 residues. In germline, CDR1 is SEHNR, CDR2 FQNEAQ (reference sequence). The CDR3 coding sequence is TGTGCCAGCGCCTACTTCGGGGGAAACAACTATGGCTACACCTTC. It specifies CASAYFGGNNYGYTF. Together with reference TRBV7-9 and TRBJ1-2, the CDR3 gives the full variable domain: DTGVSQNPRHKITKRGQNVTFRCDPISEHNRLYWYRQTLGQGPEFLTYFQNEAQLEKSRLLSDRFSAERPKGSFSTLEIQRTEQGDSAMYLCASAYFGGNNYGYTFGSGTRLTVV.

In its sample, this clone was seen a few times. The genes are TRBV24-1 and TRBJ2-1; perhaps TRBD2 as D (5 bases). This CDR3 spans 16 amino acids. The germline V gene encodes CDR1 KGHDR and CDR2 SFDVKD. V was cut by 3 bases and J by 2 bases, with 13 bases left in between. The CDR3 protein is CATSDPSSATYNEQFF. Here the CDR3 DNA reads TGTGCCACCAGTGATCCTAGCTCCGCGACCTACAATGAGCAGTTCTTC.

The chain recombines TRBV11-1 with TRBJ1-1, with unresolved D. The CDR3 spans 13 residues. V was shortened by 5 bases and J by 5 bases, with 12 bases between the two germline ends. Germline-derived CDR1 and CDR2 are SGHAT and FQDESV (reference sequence). The CDR3 DNA reads TGTGCCAGCAGCATAACGACAAGGACTGAAGCTTTCTTT. Translated: CASSITTRTEAFF.

The chain couples TRBV3-1 (or the pseudogene TRBV3-2) to TRBJ2-5, with TRBD2 matching 7 bases. Germline values: CDR1 LGHDT, CDR2 YNNKEL (reference sequence). CDR3 size: 13 residues. V dropped 2 bases and J dropped 9; count of bases not matched to a gene: 6. The CDR3 region is CASSQTGTTPQYF. CDR3 coding DNA: TGTGCCAGCAGCCAAACCGGGACTACCCCCCAGTACTTC.

The chain joins TRBV21-1 to TRBJ1-1. TRBV21-1 is termed a pseudogene. The CDR3 totals 12 residues. The CDR3 nucleotides read TGTGCCAGCAGCTCTCCGAACACTGAAGCTTTCTTT. Translation: CASSSPNTEAFF.

The rearrangement links TRBV2 to TRBJ1-5; TRBD1 matches at 7 bases. Germline CDR1 reads SNHLY; CDR2 reads FYNNEI. There are 13 residues in the CDR3. The V and J ends lost 7 bases and 6 bases, in that order; junction bases with no gene match: 6. The CDR3 DNA is TGTGCCAGCAACCGGCAGGGGGGTCAGCCCCAGCATTTT. Translated: CASNRQGGQPQHF.

This chain connects TRBV3-1 (or the pseudogene TRBV3-2) to TRBJ1-1; D is unresolved. The CDR3 consists of 12 residues. V lost 1 base and J 11 bases, leaving 11 bases between the germline ends. From germline, CDR1 is LGHDT and CDR2 YNNKEL (reference sequence). The CDR3 spells CASSQGLGGAFF. The DNA for the CDR3 is TGTGCCAGCAGCCAAGGCCTCGGCGGCGCTTTCTTT.

CDR3 DNA sequence: TGTGCCAGTAGTAACAGGGGATCAGATACGCAGTATTTT. This translates into CASSNRGSDTQYF. The chain combines TRBV19 with TRBJ2-3; 7 bases are a match to TRBD1. CDR1 is LNHDA, CDR2 SQIVND, per germline (reference sequence). V gave up 4 bases and J gave up 4 bases; unmatched junction bases: 2. This CDR3 has 13 amino acids. Full variable domain (missing parts from reference TRBV19 and TRBJ2-3): DGGITQSPKYLFRKEGQNVTLSCEQNLNHDAMYWYRQDPGQGLRLIYYSQIVNDFQKGDIAEGYSVSREKKESFPLTVTSAQKNPTAFYLCASSNRGSDTQYFGPGTRLTVL.

Only a few counts were recorded for this clone. The chain couples TRBV29-1 to TRBJ1-1; possibly TRBD1 for D (5 bases). The CDR3 runs 12 residues. V dropped 5 bases and J dropped 5 bases, with 12 bases sitting between them. CDR1 SQVTM and CDR2 ANQGSEA come from the germline V gene. The CDR3 is CSVTQVGTEAFF. CDR3 coding DNA: TGCAGCGTTACACAGGTCGGAACTGAAGCTTTCTTT.

The V and J genes are TRBV30 and TRBJ2-3, with 14 bases matching TRBD2. Germline V gives CDR1 GTSNPN, CDR2 SVGIG (reference sequence). V lost 3 bases, J lost 3 bases, and 2 bases stayed unmatched. This CDR3 region has 15 residues. This chain's CDR3 is CAWSRTSGRTDTQYF. CDR3 coding DNA: TGTGCCTGGAGCCGGACTAGCGGGAGGACAGATACGCAGTATTTT.